This T cell receptor (beta chain) was sequenced for a study of T cell repertoires and HLA-DP antigens. CD4+ T cells, purified by negative selection, averaged approximately 98% purity. Libraries were prepared by immunoSEQ multiplex PCR; TCRdb keeps only in-frame clonotypes and omits some of them. The sample lists approximately 90,000 clones, around 86% seen once, with roughly 1.5% in the top ten. As concerns this clone: The antigen is unknown.

The V gene end was trimmed by 4 bases and the J gene end by 2 bases; junction bases not matched to a gene: 4. Germline CDR1 and CDR2: SEHNR and FQNEAQ (reference sequence). CDR3 length: 16 residues. The chain joins TRBV7-9 to TRBJ2-3; 12 bases are a match to TRBD2. The clonotype originates from a man in his forties or fifties in good health and CMV-seronegative. The sample consisted of CD4+ T cells from PBMCs. CDR3 protein: CASSSGLAGYTDTQYF. Written as DNA, the CDR3 is TGTGCCAGCAGCTCCGGACTAGCGGGGTACACAGATACGCAGTATTTT. The whole variable domain, remainder taken from reference TRBV7-9 and TRBJ2-3, is DTGVSQNPRHKITKRGQNVTFRCDPISEHNRLYWYRQTLGQGPEFLTYFQNEAQLEKSRLLSDRFSAERPKGSFSTLEIQRTEQGDSAMYLCASSSGLAGYTDTQYFGPGTRLTVL.